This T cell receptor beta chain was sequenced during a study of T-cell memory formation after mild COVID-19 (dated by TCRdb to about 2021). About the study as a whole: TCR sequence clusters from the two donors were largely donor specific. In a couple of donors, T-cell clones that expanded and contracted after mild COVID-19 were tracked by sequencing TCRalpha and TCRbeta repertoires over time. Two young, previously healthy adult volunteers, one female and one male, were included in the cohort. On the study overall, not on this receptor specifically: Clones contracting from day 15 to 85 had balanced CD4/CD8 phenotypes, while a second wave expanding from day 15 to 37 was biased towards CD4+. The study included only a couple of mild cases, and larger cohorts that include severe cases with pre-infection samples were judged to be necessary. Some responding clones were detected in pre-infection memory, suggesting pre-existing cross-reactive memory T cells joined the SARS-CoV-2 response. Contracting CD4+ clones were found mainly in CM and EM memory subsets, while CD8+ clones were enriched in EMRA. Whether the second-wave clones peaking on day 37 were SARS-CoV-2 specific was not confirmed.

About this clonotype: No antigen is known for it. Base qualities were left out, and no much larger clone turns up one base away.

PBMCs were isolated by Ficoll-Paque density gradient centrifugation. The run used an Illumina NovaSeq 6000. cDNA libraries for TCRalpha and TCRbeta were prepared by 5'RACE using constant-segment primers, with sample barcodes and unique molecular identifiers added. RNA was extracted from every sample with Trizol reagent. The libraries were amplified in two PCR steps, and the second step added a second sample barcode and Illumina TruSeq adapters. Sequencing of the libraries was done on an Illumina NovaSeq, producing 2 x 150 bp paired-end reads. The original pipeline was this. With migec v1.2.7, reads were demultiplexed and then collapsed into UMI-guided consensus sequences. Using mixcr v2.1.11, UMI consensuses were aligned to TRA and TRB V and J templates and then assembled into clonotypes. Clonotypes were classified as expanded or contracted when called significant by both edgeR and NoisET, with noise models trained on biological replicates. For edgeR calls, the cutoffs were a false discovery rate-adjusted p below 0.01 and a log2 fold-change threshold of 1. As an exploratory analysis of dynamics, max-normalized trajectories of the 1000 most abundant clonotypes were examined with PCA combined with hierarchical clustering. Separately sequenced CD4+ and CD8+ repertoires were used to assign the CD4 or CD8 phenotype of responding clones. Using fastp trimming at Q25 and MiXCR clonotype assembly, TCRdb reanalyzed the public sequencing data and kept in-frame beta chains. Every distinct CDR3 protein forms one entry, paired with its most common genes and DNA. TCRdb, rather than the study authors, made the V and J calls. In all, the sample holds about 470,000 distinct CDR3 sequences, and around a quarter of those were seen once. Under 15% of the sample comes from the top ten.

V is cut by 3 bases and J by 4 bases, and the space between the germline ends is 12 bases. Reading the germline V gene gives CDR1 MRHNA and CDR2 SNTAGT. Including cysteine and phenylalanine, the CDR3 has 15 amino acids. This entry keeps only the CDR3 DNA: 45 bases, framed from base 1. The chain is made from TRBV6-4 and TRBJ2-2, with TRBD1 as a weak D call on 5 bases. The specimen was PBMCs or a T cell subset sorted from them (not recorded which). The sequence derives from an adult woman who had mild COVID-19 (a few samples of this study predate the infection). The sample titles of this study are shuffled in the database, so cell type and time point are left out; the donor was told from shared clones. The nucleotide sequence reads TGTGCCAGCAGTGAGTCAGGGTCGACCACCGGGGAGCTGTTTTTT. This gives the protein CASSESGSTTGELFF.